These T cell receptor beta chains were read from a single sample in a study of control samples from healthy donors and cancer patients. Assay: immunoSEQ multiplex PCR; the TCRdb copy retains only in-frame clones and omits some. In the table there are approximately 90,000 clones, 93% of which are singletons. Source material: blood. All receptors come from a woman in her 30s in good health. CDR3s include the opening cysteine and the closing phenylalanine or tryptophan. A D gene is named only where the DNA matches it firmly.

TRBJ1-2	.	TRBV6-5	CASSPTPTYGYTF	TGTGCCAGCAGTCCGACGCCGACCTATGGCTACACCTTC
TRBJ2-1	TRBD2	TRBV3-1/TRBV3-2	CASRPGLAGGLVNEQFF	TGTGCCAGCAGGCCGGGACTAGCGGGGGGGCTTGTGAATGAGCAGTTCTTC
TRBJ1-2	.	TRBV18	CASSPPSERGNYGYTF	TGTGCCAGCTCACCACCTTCGGAAAGGGGAAACTATGGCTACACCTTC
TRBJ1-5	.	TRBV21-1	CASSKGGLSGPSQPQHF	TGTGCCAGCAGCAAAGGAGGTCTTAGTGGGCCGAGTCAGCCCCAGCATTTT
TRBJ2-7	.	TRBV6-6	CASSYKGAYEQYF	TGTGCCAGCAGTTACAAAGGAGCTTACGAGCAGTACTTC
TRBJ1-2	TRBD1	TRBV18	CASSSPGQGVGGYTF	TGTGCCAGCTCATCTCCGGGACAGGGGGTGGGGGGCTACACCTTC
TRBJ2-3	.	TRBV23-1	CASMLGARSTDTQYF	TGCGCCAGCATGCTGGGGGCGCGGAGCACAGATACGCAGTATTTT
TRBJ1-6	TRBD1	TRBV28	CASSSLGTGGYNSPLHF	TGTGCCAGCAGTTCACTCGGGACAGGGGGCTATAATTCACCCCTCCACTTT
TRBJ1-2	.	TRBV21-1	CASAGGGYTF	TGTGCCAGCGCTGGAGGGGGCTACACCTTC
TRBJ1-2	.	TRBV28	CASSLQGGYTF	TGTGCCAGCAGTCTCCAAGGGGGCTACACCTTC